Listed below are T cell receptor beta chains from one sample, sequenced in a study of immune evolution from preneoplasia to lung adenocarcinoma. Assay: immunoSEQ multiplex PCR; the TCRdb copy retains only in-frame clones and omits some. The data contain under 6,500 clones, approximately 87% of them seen just once; the ten biggest clones take up 3% to 4.5%. Sample: FFPE minimally invasive lung adenocarcinoma tissue. The source is a person aged 60-80 years with lung adenocarcinoma. The CDR3 runs from the conserved cysteine through the conserved F or W. The order of the fields is V gene, clone size, D gene, J gene, CDR3 DNA, CDR3 protein. A D gene is named only where the DNA matches it firmly. Where a row states a size, it is once, few, many or the class of an expanded clone; other rows omit it.

TRBV6-5,-,-,TRBJ2-1,TGTGCCAGCAGATCGACCGGGACCCACGGCGATGAGCAGTTCTTC,CASRSTGTHGDEQFF
TRBV2,-,-,TRBJ2-2,TGTGCCAGCAGTGAAGTGGGACCTCAGAACACCGGGGAGCTGTTTTTT,CASSEVGPQNTGELFF
TRBV7-6,once,TRBD1,TRBJ1-4,TGTGCCAGCAGCTTACAACAGGGGTTTAATGAAAAACTGTTTTTT,CASSLQQGFNEKLFF
TRBV7-3,once,-,TRBJ2-5,TGTGCCAGCAGCTTAACCGTCTCTCCCGGGGAGACCCAGTACTTC,CASSLTVSPGETQYF
TRBV9,-,-,TRBJ2-1,TGTGCCAGCAGCCGGGACTGGGGCAATGAGCAGTTCTTC,CASSRDWGNEQFF
TRBV7-3,-,-,TRBJ2-1,TGTGCCAGCAGCTCGTCCGGAGCGATGAATGAGCAGTTCTTC,CASSSSGAMNEQFF
TRBV19,-,TRBD1,TRBJ1-4,TGTGCCAGTAGTATCACCGGGACAGGGAATGAAAAACTGTTTTTT,CASSITGTGNEKLFF
TRBV7-2,-,TRBD2,TRBJ2-7,TGTGCCAGCAGCCCAGGGACTAGCGGCTACGAGCAGTACTTC,CASSPGTSGYEQYF
TRBV5-6,-,TRBD2,TRBJ2-1,TGTGCCAGCAGCTTGAGTCTAGCGGGGCACAATGAGCAGTTCTTC,CASSLSLAGHNEQFF
TRBV30,-,TRBD1,TRBJ2-7,TGTGCCTGGAGCTCGGGACAGGGACCCTACGAGCAGTACTTC,CAWSSGQGPYEQYF
TRBV19,-,TRBD2,TRBJ2-5,TGTGCCAGTAGGAGCCAGGGACTAGCGGACCAAGAGACCCAGTACTTC,CASRSQGLADQETQYF
TRBV5-6,-,TRBD1,TRBJ1-2,TGTGCCAGCAGCTTTTGGGACAGGGGGCACTATGGCTACACCTTC,CASSFWDRGHYGYTF
TRBV29-1,-,-,TRBJ2-2,TGCAGCGTTGTTCGGGGGCCCGCGAACACCGGGGAGCTGTTTTTT,CSVVRGPANTGELFF
TRBV6-4,-,-,TRBJ2-7,TGTGCCAGCAGTGACTCGATGGGACACCAGTACTTC,CASSDSMGHQYF
TRBV11-3,-,TRBD1,TRBJ2-7,TGTGCCAGCAGCCCGGGACAGAGCTCCTACGAGCAGTACTTC,CASSPGQSSYEQYF
TRBV2,once,TRBD1,TRBJ2-7,TGTGCCAGTCGAGGGGGCGACGAGCAGTACTTC,CASRGGDEQYF
TRBV19,-,TRBD2,TRBJ2-1,TGTGCCAGTAGTCCCGATAGCGGGGGAACCTACAATGAGCAGTTCTTC,CASSPDSGGTYNEQFF
TRBV27,-,-,TRBJ2-7,TGTGCCAGCAGTTTATCAGGGGGTGACACCTACGAGCAGTACTTC,CASSLSGGDTYEQYF
TRBV21-1,-,-,TRBJ1-1,TGTGCCAGCAGCAAAGGGGAAAACAACACTGAAGCTTTCTTT,CASSKGENNTEAFF
TRBV28,-,-,TRBJ2-7,TGTGCCAGCAGTTTTCAGCCATCCTACGAGCAGTACTTC,CASSFQPSYEQYF
TRBV28,-,TRBD1,TRBJ2-3,TGTGCCAGCAGTTCTATGGACAGGGCTGGCACAGATACGCAGTATTTT,CASSSMDRAGTDTQYF
TRBV5-4,-,-,TRBJ2-7,TGTGCCAGCAGCTCGGGTACCTACGAGCAGTACTTC,CASSSGTYEQYF
TRBV18,-,-,TRBJ2-2,TGTGCCAGCACCTGGACGGAGACCAGGGAGCTGTTTTTT,CASTWTETRELFF
TRBV13,-,-,TRBJ2-1,TGTGCCAGCAGCTTCTTTACTAGCAGACGCAATGAGCAGTTCTTC,CASSFFTSRRNEQFF
TRBV7-8,-,-,TRBJ2-7,TGTGCCAGCAGCGCGGGACGATCCTACGAGCAGTACTTC,CASSAGRSYEQYF
TRBV12-5,-,-,TRBJ2-2,TGTGCTAGTGGCTCCCCTTGGGGGACCACCGGGGAGCTGTTTTTT,CASGSPWGTTGELFF
TRBV7-2,-,-,TRBJ1-5,TGTGCCAGCAGCTTAACCGGGACCGCGGGCGGCAATCAGCCCCAGCATTTT,CASSLTGTAGGNQPQHF
TRBV6-1,-,-,TRBJ1-2,TGTGCCAGCTCGCTACAGGGTGGCTATGGCTACACCTTC,CASSLQGGYGYTF
TRBV12-5,-,-,TRBJ2-7,TGTGCTAGTGGTTTGACAACCGACGGAACCTACGAGCAGTACTTC,CASGLTTDGTYEQYF
TRBV9,-,-,TRBJ2-7,TGTGCCAGCAGCCCCCCACTAGGCGAGCAGTACTTC,CASSPPLGEQYF
TRBV6-6,-,-,TRBJ2-2,TGTGCCAGCAGTTTTCCCCTGACAGGCACCACCGGGGAGCTGTTTTTT,CASSFPLTGTTGELFF
TRBV28,-,-,TRBJ1-2,TGTGCCAGCAGTTTTGACAGGATCTATGGCTACACCTTC,CASSFDRIYGYTF
TRBV5-6,-,TRBD2,TRBJ2-2,TGTGCCAGCAGCTTGGTCCTAGCGGGAGGGTCCGGGGAGCTGTTTTTT,CASSLVLAGGSGELFF
TRBV18,once,-,TRBJ1-2,TGTGCCAGCTCACCCCCGACAGGCGCTAACTATGGCTACACCTTC,CASSPPTGANYGYTF
TRBV4-1,-,-,TRBJ1-2,TGCGCCAGCAGCCAAGGGCCAGGGACCAACTATGGCTACACCTTC,CASSQGPGTNYGYTF
TRBV6-6,-,-,TRBJ2-4,TGTGCCAGCAGTTACGAAGGGACTTCCCTGAAAAACATTCAGTACTTC,CASSYEGTSLKNIQYF
TRBV19,-,-,TRBJ2-1,TGTGCCAGTAGTATAGCGCAGGGGCAATGGAATGAGCAGTTCTTC,CASSIAQGQWNEQFF
TRBV19,once,-,TRBJ1-5,TGTGCCAGTAGTACAGCGATCGGGAATCAGCCCCAGCATTTT,CASSTAIGNQPQHF
TRBV28,once,TRBD2,TRBJ2-3,TGTGCCAGCAGTTCGGGACTAGCGGGGGTCATCCCCACAGATACGCAGTATTTT,CASSSGLAGVIPTDTQYF
TRBV20-1,-,-,TRBJ1-1,TGCAGTGCCAGTAAACCCGCTTTCTTT,CSASKPAFF
TRBV6-5,-,-,TRBJ1-6,TGTGCCAGCAGTTACTCGATGGCAGGAAATAATTCACCCCTCCACTTT,CASSYSMAGNNSPLHF
TRBV2,-,TRBD1,TRBJ2-7,TGTGCCAGCAGTGACCCCCTAACAGGGGTTGGCTACGAGCAGTACTTC,CASSDPLTGVGYEQYF
TRBV19,-,TRBD2,TRBJ2-1,TGTGCCAGTAGTGGGAGGGGCCCCTCGGATGAGCAGTTCTTC,CASSGRGPSDEQFF
TRBV30,few,TRBD2,TRBJ2-1,TGTGCCTGGAGTTGGGGCGGGAGGGCCAGGTATGAGCAGTTCTTC,CAWSWGGRARYEQFF
TRBV4-1,-,TRBD1,TRBJ1-4,TGCGCCAGCAGCCTCGCCCCGGGACAGCCTAATGAAAAACTGTTTTTT,CASSLAPGQPNEKLFF
TRBV11-3,-,-,TRBJ1-1,TGTGCCAGCAGCCCAGGTAGTCAGTGGCCTGACACTGAAGCTTTCTTT,CASSPGSQWPDTEAFF
TRBV10-2,-,-,TRBJ2-3,TGCGCCAGCAGTGAGGCTAGACGGGCGGATACGCAGTATTTT,CASSEARRADTQYF